These 22 T cell receptor beta chains share one sample of origin, sequenced in a study of STAT5B mutations in CD4+ large granular lymphocyte leukemia. Produced via immunoSEQ multiplex PCR; TCRdb's table is partial and in-frame only. The sample consists of under 40,000 clones, roughly three quarters of them appearing once. Specimen: CD4+ T cells from blood buffy coats. The receptors were gathered from a human donor in good health.

The CDR3 spells CASSRTSGGNTDTQYF. In nucleotides, the CDR3 is TGTGCCAGCAGCAGGACTAGCGGGGGGAACACAGATACGCAGTATTTT. V usage is TRBV27 and J usage is TRBJ2-3, with 14 positions matching TRBD2. The germline CDR1 and CDR2 sequences are MNHEY and SMNVEV (reference sequence). Trimming cost V 6 bases and J 2 bases; bases outside gene matches: 4. The CDR3 has 16 residues.

The gene calls are TRBV13 and TRBJ2-7, with TRBD2 as a possible D gene (6 bases). Germline loops: CDR1 PRHDT, CDR2 FYEKMQ (reference sequence). This CDR3 comprises 16 residues. V lost 5 bases, J lost 0 bases, and 17 bases lay in between. The CDR3 bases are TGTGCCAGCAGCAGTCGCCGGGACTTCCACTCCTACGAGCAGTACTTC. This sequence encodes CASSSRRDFHSYEQYF.

This rearrangement joins TRBV4-2 to TRBJ1-3; perhaps TRBD1 as D (5 bases). CDR3 length equals 17 residues. Germline V gene data show CDR1 as LGHNA and CDR2 as YNFKEQ. Trimming took 2 bases from V and 0 from J, leaving 14 bases between them. For the CDR3, the DNA is TGTGCCAGCAGCCAATTTGAGACAGTGAGCTCTGGAAACACCATATATTTT. It codes for CASSQFETVSSGNTIYF.

This chain uses TRBV7-8 with TRBJ1-2, with a tentative D call TRBD1 (5 bases). Germline-derived CDR1 and CDR2 are SGHVS and FQNEAQ. Trimming cost V 5 bases and J 3 bases, with 19 bases left between them. This CDR3 is built from 16 residues. CDR3 in DNA: TGTGCCAGCAGCACCCACCTGGGACGGACTGACTATGGCTACACCTTC. Amino acids: CASSTHLGRTDYGYTF.

This rearrangement joins TRBV9 to TRBJ2-3; 11 bases are a match to TRBD2. J gave up 2 bases and V 5 bases, and 4 bases lay outside the gene matches. From germline, CDR1 is SGDLS and CDR2 YYNGEE. The CDR3 length is 15 residues. CDR3 residues: CASRQTSGATDTQYF. Here the CDR3 DNA reads TGTGCCAGCAGACAGACTAGCGGGGCCACAGATACGCAGTATTTT.

Remarks on this clone: Other DNA variants within this sample encode the same CDR3. The chain carries TRBV27 and TRBJ1-5; D ambiguous. Per germline, CDR1 MNHEY and CDR2 SMNVEV (reference sequence). This CDR3 region has 13 residues. Between the trimmed V and J ends, which lost 2 bases and 0 bases, there was a span of 2 bases. In nucleotides, the CDR3 is TGTGCCAGCAGTTTACGTAGCAATCAGCCCCAGCATTTT. Protein: CASSLRSNQPQHF.

The chain carries TRBV5-1 and TRBJ2-7; 9 bases line up with TRBD2. The CDR3 is made up of 15 amino acids. V lost 4 bases, J lost 3 bases, and 8 bases stayed unmatched. Germline CDR1 is SGHRS and CDR2 is YFSETQ. For the CDR3, the DNA is TGCGCCAGCAGCACGACTAGCGGAAACATCTACGAGCAGTACTTC. Encoded protein: CASSTTSGNIYEQYF.

V and J are TRBV30 and TRBJ2-5; 10 positions agree with TRBD2. V lost 2 bases to trimming and J lost 4 bases; unmatched junction nucleotides: 1. CDR1 and CDR2 from the germline V gene are GTSNPN and SVGIG (reference sequence). The CDR3 has 13 amino acids. The CDR3, as DNA: TGTGCCTGGAGTTCTAGCGGGAGAGAGACCCAGTACTTC. Its translation is CAWSSSGRETQYF. Filled out from reference TRBV30 and TRBJ2-5, the complete variable domain reads SQTIHQWPATLVQPVGSPLSLECTVEGTSNPNLYWYRQAAGRGLQLLFYSVGIGQISSEVPQNLSASRPQDRQFILSSKKLLLSDSGFYLCAWSSSGRETQYFGPGTRLLVL.

The chain is built from TRBV6-1 and TRBJ2-1; TRBD2 aligns across 11 bases. The germline V gene encodes CDR1 MNHNS and CDR2 SASEGT. J gave up 5 bases and V 6 bases, and 6 bases lay outside the gene matches. This CDR3 has 15 residues. The DNA for the CDR3 is TGTGCCAGCAGCTTCGGGACTAGCGGAGACAATGAGCAGTTCTTC. Its translation is CASSFGTSGDNEQFF.

The table lists this clone with a count of one. The rearrangement uses TRBV2 and TRBJ2-2; possibly TRBD1 or TRBD2 for D (6 bases each). The CDR3 is 15 residues long. The V end was cut by 8 bases, the J end by 4 bases, with 17 bases between. Germline loops: CDR1 SNHLY, CDR2 FYNNEI. The CDR3 region has the DNA TGTGCCAGCTCTTTAGGGGGAGGCTCCACCGGGGAGCTGTTTTTT. This translates into CASSLGGGSTGELFF.

The V call is TRBV2, the J call TRBJ1-2, with D unclear. CDR3 length equals 11 residues. The germline CDR1 and CDR2 sequences are SNHLY and FYNNEI. V lost 4 bases and J 3 bases, leaving 3 bases between the germline ends. DNA for the CDR3: TGTGCCAGCAGTGGGGACTATGGCTACACCTTC. Residues: CASSGDYGYTF.

This clone was detected a few times. The gene calls are TRBV7-3 and TRBJ2-7; no reliable D call. Germline CDR1 and CDR2: SGHTA and FQGTGA. The CDR3 length is 13 residues. The ends were cut back, 5 bases at V and 9 bases at J, with 17 bases in the middle. As DNA, the CDR3 is TGTGCCAGCAGCCTAGATCTCTATTCTGGGCAGTACTTC. This gives the protein CASSLDLYSGQYF.

The V gene is TRBV11-2, the J gene TRBJ1-2, with D unresolved. This CDR3 region has 14 residues. Germline assignment: CDR1 SGHAT and CDR2 FQNNGV. Trimming took 2 bases from V and 10 from J, leaving 17 bases between them. The CDR3 coding sequence is TGTGCCAGCAGCTTAAGGGCCCTCGGGGTGGACTACACCTTC. Protein sequence: CASSLRALGVDYTF.

V and J are TRBV6-6 and TRBJ2-1, with 11 bases aligning to TRBD2. The CDR3 is made up of 13 amino acids. In germline, CDR1 is MNHNY, CDR2 SVGAGI (reference sequence). The V segment lost 7 bases and the J segment 14 bases; nucleotides outside the gene matches: 10. The CDR3 nucleotides are TGTGCCAGCAACACGGGACTAGCGGTTAAGGAGTTCTTC. It codes for CASNTGLAVKEFF.

The chain uses TRBV5-1 and TRBJ2-5, with D possibly matching TRBD2 (6 bases). The last part of the DNA fits TRBJ2-7 better; the J call may be wrong. The CDR3 contains 13 residues. CDR1 is SGHRS, CDR2 YFSETQ, per germline. The CDR3 reads CASSPTSSYEQYF. The CDR3 region has the DNA TGCGCCAGCAGCCCGACTAGTTCCTACGAGCAGTACTTC.

The CDR3 region has the DNA TGCGCCAGCAGCCAAGAGGGGGCAGCTAACTATGGCTACACCTTC. This encodes CASSQEGAANYGYTF. The V call is TRBV4-1, the J call TRBJ1-2, with D possibly being TRBD1 (6 bases). This CDR3 spans 15 amino acids. Trimming pared 0 bases from V and 0 bases from J, leaving 8 bases between. Germline V gives CDR1 MGHRA, CDR2 YSYEKL.

The chain recombines TRBV10-1 with TRBJ2-2; 7 positions agree with TRBD2. This CDR3 has 14 amino acids. Unmatched junction bases numbered 9, after V lost 7 bases and J lost 7 bases. Germline assignment: CDR1 WNHNN and CDR2 SYGVQD (reference sequence). The CDR3 is CASKEGGPGGELFF. Here the CDR3 DNA reads TGCGCCAGCAAGGAGGGAGGGCCGGGCGGGGAGCTGTTTTTT.

J is TRBJ2-1 and V is TRBV6-6; D remains unclear. CDR1 is MNHNY and CDR2 is SVGAGI in the germline V gene (reference sequence). The CDR3 is 15 residues long. Trimming stripped 5 bases from V and 2 bases from J, with 13 bases between. The CDR3 loop reads CASSKSGLAYNEQFF. In DNA, the CDR3 is TGTGCCAGCAGTAAATCCGGCTTGGCCTACAATGAGCAGTTCTTC.

The chain uses TRBV6-5 and TRBJ2-1; D is ambiguous. V was shortened by 6 bases and J by 8 bases, with 17 bases between the two germline ends. The V gene's germline CDR1 is MNHEY and CDR2 SVGAGI. The CDR3 is 14 residues long. CDR3 sequence (DNA): TGTGCCAGCAGGGGCCCGGCCCGCCCCGATGAGCAGTTCTTC. This codes for CASRGPARPDEQFF.

The rearrangement joins TRBV5-1 to TRBJ2-1; 12 nucleotides align to TRBD2. The V and J ends lost 4 bases and 8 bases, in that order; junction bases with no gene match: 7. CDR1 is SGHRS, CDR2 YFSETQ, per germline. The CDR3 extends over 15 amino acids. CDR3 in DNA: TGCGCCAGCAGCGGACTAGCGGGAAAAAGGGATGAGCAGTTCTTC. Residues: CASSGLAGKRDEQFF.

The chain links TRBV7-2 to TRBJ1-2; D is unresolved. Germline-derived CDR1 and CDR2 are SGHTA and FQGNSA. V was pared by 1 base and J by 5 bases, with 20 bases between. This CDR3 spans 17 amino acids. CDR3 nucleotide sequence: TGTGCCAGCAGCTTAGTAGGCTCCGGGCCGAGGGTTTATGGCTACACCTTC. Amino acids: CASSLVGSGPRVYGYTF.

The genes are TRBV30 and TRBJ2-2; 8 positions agree with TRBD2. Trimming removed 2 bases from V and 3 bases from J; junction bases left unmatched: 2. Looked up from germline, CDR1 is GTSNPN and CDR2 is SVGIG (reference sequence). The CDR3 spans 14 residues. CDR3 nucleotide sequence: TGTGCCTGGAGTTTACTAGCGGACACCGGGGAGCTGTTTTTT. Protein product: CAWSLLADTGELFF.